This T cell receptor beta chain was identified in a study of T cell responses to AZD1222 COVID-19 vaccine. Study observations and caveats: Breadth and depth of Spike-specific TCRs rose after two AZD1222 doses. White British ancestry dominated among donors, who included more females, and clonal diversity was possibly underestimated.

The data were produced by immunoSEQ multiplex PCR, yet TCRdb's version contains in-frame clones alone and is incomplete. The sample lists over 100,000 clones, approximately 83% occurring once. Trimming stripped 6 bases from V and 0 bases from J, with 12 bases between. The CDR3 contains 16 residues. Germline values: CDR1 MDHEN, CDR2 SYDVKM. Regarding this clone: Its antigen remains unidentified.

This receptor was identified in an adult in good health. The sample consisted of peripheral blood, taken on day 0 of AZD1222 vaccination. This chain links TRBV28 with TRBJ2-6; D is possibly TRBD1 or TRBD2 (6 bases each). CDR3 residues: CASSSKGGSGANVLTF. DNA for the CDR3: TGTGCCAGCAGCTCAAAGGGGGGCTCTGGGGCCAACGTCCTGACTTTC. Drawing the rest from reference TRBV28 and TRBJ2-6, the complete variable domain is DVKVTQSSRYLVKRTGEKVFLECVQDMDHENMFWYRQDPGLGLRLIYFSYDVKMKEKGDIPEGYSVSREKKERFSLILESASTNQTSMYLCASSSKGGSGANVLTFGAGSRLTVL.